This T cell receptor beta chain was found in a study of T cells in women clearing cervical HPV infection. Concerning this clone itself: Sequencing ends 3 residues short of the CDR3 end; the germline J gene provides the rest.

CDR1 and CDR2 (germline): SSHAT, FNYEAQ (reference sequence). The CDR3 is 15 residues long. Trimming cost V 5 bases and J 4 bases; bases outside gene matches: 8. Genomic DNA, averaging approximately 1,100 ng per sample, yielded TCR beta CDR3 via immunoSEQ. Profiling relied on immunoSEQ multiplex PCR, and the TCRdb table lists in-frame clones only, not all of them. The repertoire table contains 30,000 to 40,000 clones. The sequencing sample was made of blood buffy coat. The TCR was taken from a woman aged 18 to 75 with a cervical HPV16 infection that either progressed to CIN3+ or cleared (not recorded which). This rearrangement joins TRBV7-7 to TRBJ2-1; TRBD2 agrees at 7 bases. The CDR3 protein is CASSPVAGAYNEQFF. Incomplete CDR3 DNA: TGTGCCAGCAGCCCAGTAGCGGGTGCATACAATGAG.